This entry concerns a single T cell receptor (beta chain). This clone was seen once. What antigen it recognizes has not been identified. Per-base quality was not reported, and no clone a single base away is much larger than it. This sample stems from a study of ipilimumab plus nivolumab after autologous stem cell transplantation (dated by TCRdb to 2020 to 2022). General notes on the study: A median of roughly five ipilimumab doses and fewer than ten nivolumab doses was received by trial patients. The DLBCL cohort included primary refractory and relapsed disease, with 18-month progression-free survival of roughly 89% and 26% respectively. Patients undergoing autologous transplant for high-risk diffuse large B cell lymphoma, mature T cell lymphoma, or multiple myeloma were enrolled in the trial. The intent-to-treat population of the trial consisted of 30 to 40 patients.

Libraries came from the immunoSEQ multiplex PCR assay. TCRdb carries this immuneACCESS record with in-frame sequences only. Its versions omit some clonotypes, under half of them owing to an unresolved V gene in the studies checked, with the rest unexplained. In this sample the table shows roughly 650 clones, 74% of which occur a single time. The ten largest account for 52% of the sample. The paper's findings and limits, for the study overall: The authors stated that profiles of the T cell receptor repertoire, regulatory T cell phenotype and gut microbiota provided a biologic rationale for studying this approach further. Combined checkpoint inhibition appeared tolerable as post-transplant consolidation, according to the authors' conclusion.

For CDR1 and CDR2, the germline V gene lists SNHLY and FYNNEI. V and J lose 4 bases and 3 bases, and a span of 10 bases separates them. Counted from cysteine to phenylalanine, this CDR3 has 13 amino acids. CDR3 DNA only is kept here, 39 bases in frame from base 1. Starting 14 to 28 days after the autologous transplant, patients began checkpoint therapy, which included ipilimumab at 1 mg/kg intravenously on day 1 of selected weeks. Nivolumab was administered at 3 mg/kg intravenously on day 1 of weeks 1, 4, 7, 10, and every two weeks through week 26. The study was a Phase Ib clinical trial testing combined checkpoint inhibition with ipilimumab and nivolumab as consolidation after autologous stem cell transplantation.

This material consisted of PBMCs, taken in a trial of ipilimumab plus nivolumab as post-transplant consolidation. This receptor chain uses TRBV2 and TRBJ2-7; a tentative D match to TRBD1 spans 6 bases. This TCR was sampled from a male donor with diffuse large B-cell lymphoma. The sequenced DNA: TGTGCCAGCAGTGGGACAGCAAACTACGAGCAGTACTTC. Translated, it reads CASSGTANYEQYF.